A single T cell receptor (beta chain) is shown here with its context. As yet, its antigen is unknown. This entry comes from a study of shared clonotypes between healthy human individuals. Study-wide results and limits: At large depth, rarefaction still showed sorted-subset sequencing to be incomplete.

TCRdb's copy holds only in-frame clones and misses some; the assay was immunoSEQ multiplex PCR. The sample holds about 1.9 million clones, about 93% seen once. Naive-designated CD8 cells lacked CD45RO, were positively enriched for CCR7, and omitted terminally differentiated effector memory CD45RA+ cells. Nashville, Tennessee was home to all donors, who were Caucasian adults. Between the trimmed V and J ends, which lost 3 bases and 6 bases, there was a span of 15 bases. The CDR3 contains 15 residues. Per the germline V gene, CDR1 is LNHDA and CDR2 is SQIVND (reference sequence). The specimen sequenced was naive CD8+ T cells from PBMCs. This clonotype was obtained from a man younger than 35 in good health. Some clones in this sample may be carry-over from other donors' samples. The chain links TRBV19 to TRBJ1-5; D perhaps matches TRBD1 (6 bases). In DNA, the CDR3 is TGTGCCAGTAGTATCTGGCAGGGGAAGTCTCAGCCCCAGCATTTT. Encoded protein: CASSIWQGKSQPQHF.